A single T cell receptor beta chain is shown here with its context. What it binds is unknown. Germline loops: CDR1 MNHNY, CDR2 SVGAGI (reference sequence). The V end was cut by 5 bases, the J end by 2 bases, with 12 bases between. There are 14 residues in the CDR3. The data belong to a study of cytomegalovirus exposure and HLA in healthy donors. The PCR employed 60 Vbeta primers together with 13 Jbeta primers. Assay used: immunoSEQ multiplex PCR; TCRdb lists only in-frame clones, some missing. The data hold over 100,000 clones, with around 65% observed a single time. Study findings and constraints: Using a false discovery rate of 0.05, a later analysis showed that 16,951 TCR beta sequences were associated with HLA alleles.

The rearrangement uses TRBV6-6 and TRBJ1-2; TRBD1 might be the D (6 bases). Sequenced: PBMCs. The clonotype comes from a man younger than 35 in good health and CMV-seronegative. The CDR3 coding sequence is TGTGCCAGCAGTACTGACAGGCCCAACTATGGCTACACCTTC. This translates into CASSTDRPNYGYTF.